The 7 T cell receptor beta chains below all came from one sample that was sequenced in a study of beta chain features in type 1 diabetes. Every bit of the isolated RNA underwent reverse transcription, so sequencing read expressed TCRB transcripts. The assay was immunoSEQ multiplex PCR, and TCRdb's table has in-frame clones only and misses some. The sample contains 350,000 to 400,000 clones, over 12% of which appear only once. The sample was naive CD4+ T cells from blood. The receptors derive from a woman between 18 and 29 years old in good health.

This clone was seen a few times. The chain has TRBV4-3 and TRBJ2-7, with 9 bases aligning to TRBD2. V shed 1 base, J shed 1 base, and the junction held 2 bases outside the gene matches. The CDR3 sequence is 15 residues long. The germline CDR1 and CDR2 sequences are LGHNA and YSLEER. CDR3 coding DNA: TGCGCCAGCAGCCAAGCGCTAGCGGGGTCCTACGAGCAGTACTTC. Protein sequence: CASSQALAGSYEQYF.

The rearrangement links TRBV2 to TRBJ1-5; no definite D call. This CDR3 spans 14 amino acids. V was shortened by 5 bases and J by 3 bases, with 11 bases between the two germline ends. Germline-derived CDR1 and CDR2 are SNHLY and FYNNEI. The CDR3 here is CASSPEGNNQPQHF. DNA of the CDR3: TGTGCCAGCAGTCCCGAGGGAAACAATCAGCCCCAGCATTTT.

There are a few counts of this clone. The CDR3 DNA follows: TGCGCCAGCAGCCTAGGACACACGGAAGGCCAGCCCCAGCATTTT. It specifies CASSLGHTEGQPQHF. This chain uses TRBV4-1 with TRBJ1-5; possible D gene TRBD1, 5 bases. Germline V gene sequence: CDR1 MGHRA, CDR2 YSYEKL. This CDR3 comprises 15 residues. The germline V and J ends were trimmed by 4 bases and 7 bases, with 17 bases remaining between them.

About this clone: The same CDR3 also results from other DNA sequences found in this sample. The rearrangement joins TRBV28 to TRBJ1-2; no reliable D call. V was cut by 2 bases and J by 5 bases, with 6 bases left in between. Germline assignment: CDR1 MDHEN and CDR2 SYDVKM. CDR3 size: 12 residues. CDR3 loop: CASSLGGYGYTF. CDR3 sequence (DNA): TGTGCCAGCAGTTTAGGAGGATATGGCTACACCTTC.

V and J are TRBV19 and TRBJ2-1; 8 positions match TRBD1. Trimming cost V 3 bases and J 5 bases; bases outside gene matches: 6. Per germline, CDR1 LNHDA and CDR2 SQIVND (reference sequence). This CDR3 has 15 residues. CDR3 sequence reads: CASSIQGARDNEQFF. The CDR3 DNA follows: TGTGCCAGTAGTATTCAGGGGGCCAGGGACAATGAGCAGTTCTTC. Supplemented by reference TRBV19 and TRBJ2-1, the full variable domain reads DGGITQSPKYLFRKEGQNVTLSCEQNLNHDAMYWYRQDPGQGLRLIYYSQIVNDFQKGDIAEGYSVSREKKESFPLTVTSAQKNPTAFYLCASSIQGARDNEQFFGPGTRLTVL.

CDR3 DNA: TGCAGCGTTGAATTAAGGGACAGGGGGCTCCCATTCTCCTACGAGCAGTACTTC. Its protein product is CSVELRDRGLPFSYEQYF. J is TRBJ2-7 and V is TRBV29-1, with TRBD1 matching 12 bases. The CDR3 totals 18 residues. Germline loops: CDR1 SQVTM, CDR2 ANQGSEA. V lost 2 bases, J lost 0 bases, and 11 bases stayed unmatched.

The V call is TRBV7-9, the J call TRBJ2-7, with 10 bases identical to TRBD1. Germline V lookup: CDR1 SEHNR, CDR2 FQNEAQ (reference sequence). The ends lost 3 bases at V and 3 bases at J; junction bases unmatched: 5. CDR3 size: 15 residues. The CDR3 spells CASSLGQGIFYEQYF. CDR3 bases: TGTGCCAGCAGCTTGGGACAGGGGATCTTCTACGAGCAGTACTTC.